The clone carrying this TCR beta chain was seen at least ten times. Researchers took RNA transcripts and amplified the TCR beta CDR3 regions from them. HTBI primers drove first-round RT-PCR of the TCR CDR3. MiXCR, applied by TCRdb to the multiplex PCR reads, yields one record per CDR3 protein. The sample shows 500,000 to 600,000 distinct CDR3 sequences, about 43% of them seen only once. These data originate in a study of T cells in Graves' hyperthyroidism and ophthalmopathy. The CDR3 is 15 residues long. CDR1 is DFQATT and CDR2 is SNEGSKA in the germline V gene (reference sequence). V lost 6 bases to trimming and J lost 0 bases, with 15 bases between them.

The TCR was taken from a woman between 18 and 30 years old with Graves' hyperthyroidism. The chain employs TRBV20-1 and TRBJ1-3, with a tentative D call TRBD1 (5 bases). Sequenced: peripheral blood or thyroid tissue (not recorded which). The CDR3 region has the DNA TGCAGTGCAACTCCGGGGACCCTCTCTGGAAACACCATATATTTT. This encodes CSATPGTLSGNTIYF.